One sample yielded the 5 T cell receptor beta chains listed below, sequenced in a study of breast tumors, draining lymph nodes, adjacent tissues. Samples came from axillary lymph nodes draining the breast cancer. From the multiplex PCR reads, TCRdb called clonotypes with MiXCR, one entry per CDR3 protein. This table has over 150,000 distinct CDR3 sequences, roughly 29% appearing once. Sequenced material: axillary lymph node tissue. The source is a female donor with breast cancer. Some clones in this sample may be carry-over from other donors' samples.

At least ten counts were recorded for this clonotype. This chain uses TRBV18 with TRBJ2-5, with D tentatively TRBD1 (5 bases). The CDR3 totals 14 residues. From germline, CDR1 is KGHSH and CDR2 LQKENI. The V gene lost 2 bases and the J gene lost 5 bases, with 12 bases spanning the gap. The CDR3 bases are TGTGCCAGCTCACCAGGAACAGGCCAGGAGACCCAGTACTTC. Protein: CASSPGTGQETQYF.

In its sample, this clonotype was seen many times. The genes are TRBV6-6 and TRBJ1-5; 7 bases agree with TRBD1. Germline V lookup: CDR1 MNHNY, CDR2 SVGAGI (reference sequence). V gave up 7 bases and J gave up 0 bases; unmatched junction bases: 6. The CDR3 consists of 15 residues. CDR3 sequence (DNA): TGTGCCAGCACCAATCAGGGGGGTAGCAATCAGCCCCAGCATTTT. Protein: CASTNQGGSNQPQHF.

In the case of this clonotype: A much larger clone lies a single base off, so this may be a read error. The chain joins TRBV19 to TRBJ1-6, with 7 bases that match TRBD1. The CDR3 runs to 17 residues. Per germline, CDR1 LNHDA and CDR2 SQIVND (reference sequence). The CDR3 coding sequence is TGTGCCAGTAGTATAGATCTGGGACAGCCTGATAATTCACCCCTCCCCTTT. The encoded protein is CASSIDLGQPDNSPLPF.

There are many counts of this clonotype. The chain has TRBV6-1 and TRBJ2-3; D is unresolved. In germline, CDR1 is MNHNS, CDR2 SASEGT. The CDR3 runs 13 residues. With 8 bases removed from V and 2 bases from J, the gap between germline ends came to 11 bases. CDR3 bases: TGTGCCAGCGGCCAAGGGCTCACAGATACGCAGTATTTT. Residues: CASGQGLTDTQYF.

For this clonotype: A clone one base away is much larger, so this may be a read error. V gene TRBV5-5 combines with J gene TRBJ2-1; possible D gene TRBD2, 5 bases. The CDR3 is 15 residues long. Germline assignment: CDR1 SGHKS and CDR2 YYEKEE (reference sequence). The V end lost 1 base, the J end lost 6 bases, and 14 bases lay between the germline ends. DNA of the CDR3: TGTGCCAGCAGCTTGCCGGGGTCTCATGGCAATGAGCAGTTCTTC. Translation gives CASSLPGSHGNEQFF.